The TCR beta chain described here comes from a study of beta chain features in type 1 diabetes (dated by TCRdb to 2017 to 2018). With regard to the full study: Patients and healthy donors did not differ in mean age, gender distribution, total cell number or subset yield. A total of approximately 100 million sorted cells were examined across all samples, and the number of cells per subset was strongly correlated with RNA yield. Regulatory and stem cell-like memory subsets were isolated from only 8 patients and roughly 8 healthy donors, whereas naive and central memory subsets came from all 30 or so donors. In the study, TCRB repertoires of sorted circulating CD4+ T cell subsets from recently diagnosed type 1 diabetes patients were compared with those of matched healthy donors. Beyond this particular receptor, the publication reports: Because the HLA sub-analyses included only small numbers of individuals, any influence of HLA type on TCRB rearrangement was left unresolved. PCR might favor shorter templates, but patient and control samples were amplified and corrected together, so any skew would affect both groups equally. Because cDNA rather than genomic DNA was sequenced, highly expressing activated cells could have been over-represented, although no difference in activation and CD3 levels was found between groups. Naive, central memory and regulatory TCRB repertoires appeared to be more alike among patients than among healthy donors. Type 1 diabetes patients showed a moderate but significant shortening of TCRB CDR3 length in all four CD4+ subsets. Fewer insertions and more nucleotide deletions at VDJ recombination sites were observed in patients with type 1 diabetes, implying thymic rearrangement abnormalities.

This clone was counted at least ten times. Its antigen is unknown. No clone much larger than this one lies a single base away; base qualities are absent. The entire isolated RNA was reverse transcribed using the High Capacity cDNA Reverse Transcription Kit, and thus expressed TCRB transcripts were sequenced. Deep immunoSEQ sequencing was applied to naive, central memory and regulatory T cell samples, giving an average of roughly 3.3 million total reads per sample. Sorted cells were lysed in RLT buffer and RNA was extracted with DNase-treated RNeasy Micro or Mini kits, depending on cell number. To prevent cross-contamination, each cell subset was processed individually, whereas patient and healthy donor samples were processed jointly. TCRB sequences were amplified from cDNA with the immunoSEQ multiplex PCR, producing 87-bp fragments spanning the CDR3 region. Sequencing of the amplicons was performed on the Illumina HiSeq platform. Per the source publication's procedure: PCR bias was corrected computationally using synthetic template baselines, and reads within Hamming distance 2 were collapsed, with unmergeable singletons discarded. Reads were aligned against IMGT so that V, D and J genes, CDR3 length and insertions or deletions at six rearrangement sites could be assigned. Within each subset, clonotype counts were normalized to sorted cell number, and only after that were true diversity and Gini coefficients computed with the tcR R package. Repertoire sharing was quantified using the overlap coefficient calculated on TCRB nucleotide sequences. This is the immuneACCESS table as TCRdb keeps it, with only in-frame sequences that have V and J called. A part of the clones is gone; compared with another copy, unresolved V genes explain less than half, and the rest is unexplained. V and J calls and clone size follow that table, whereas D and trimming were derived from the DNA. This sample lists 300,000 to 350,000 clones; around 8.5% were detected once. The ten top clones hold about 1% of the sample.

From each donor, a single peripheral blood sample of around 120 mL on average was drawn into heparinised tubes. Naive, central memory, regulatory and stem cell-like memory CD4+ T cells were sorted on a BD FACSAria II using a panel including CD45RO, CCR7, CD25, CD127, CD95 and CD27. A purity above 98% was achieved for all sorted populations. PBMCs were isolated immediately by Lymphoprep density gradient centrifugation and stained directly without culture. To minimize batch effects, samples were stained and sorted in pairs, one healthy donor with one patient per experiment. Sequenced input: central memory CD4+ T cells from blood. This clonotype was sampled from a man aged 25 to 45 with type 1 diabetes.

The base sequence is TGTGCCAGCAGTCCAGGATCCGGGGCTCCTACAGATACGCAGTATTTT. It is translated as CASSPGSGAPTDTQYF. The sequence links TRBV28 to TRBJ2-3; the D gene could be TRBD1 or TRBD2, each one agreeing over 5 bases. Per the germline V gene, MDHEN is the CDR1 and SYDVKM is the CDR2. Trimming costs V 5 bases and J 3 bases, and their ends lie 18 bases apart. The CDR3 starts with the cysteine, ends with the phenylalanine, and has 16 residues. The read is trimmed to its CDR3 DNA, 48 bases read in frame from base 1.